This T cell receptor beta chain was sequenced in a study of blood T cell repertoires in COVID-19 (dated by TCRdb to 2018 to 2021). As for the study more broadly: Samples covering the acute and convalescent phases of COVID-19 were provided by collaborators in the United States, Italy and Spain. The material from the prospective study consisted of cDNA or gDNA derived from T cells, B-cell-depleted T cells, or PBMCs. Subjects who had been exposed to COVID-19, were actively infected with it, or had recovered from it provided the deeply sampled blood TCRbeta repertoires that made up the dataset. A freely available public database, intended as a resource for researchers studying the immune response to SARS-CoV-2, is where the repertoires were released. The samples were drawn from two sources: the first 160 participants of the ongoing ImmuneRACE study, and 950 to 1,500 subjects contributed by 6 global collaborators. The sample metadata nearly always contained a de-identified subject ID, COVID-19 status, age in years and sex. HLA class I and class II types, where available, came from metadata supplied by the sample provider rather than from assay-based typing.

On this clone: The antigen it recognizes is unknown. Per-base qualities were not stored, and no clone one base away is much larger.

CDR1 and CDR2 (MDHEN, SYDVKM) derive from the germline V gene. The CDR3, cysteine through phenylalanine, is 14 amino acids long. The read is trimmed to its CDR3 DNA, 42 bases read in frame from base 1. V is shortened by 4 bases, J by 6 bases, and the region joining them spans 14 bases. TCRbeta CDR3 regions were amplified from genomic DNA by means of the immunoSEQ Assay, a bias-controlled multiplex PCR. The authors' pipeline ran thus. The number of nucleated cells in each sample was estimated from the amplification of reference gene primers within the assay. To quantify the absolute abundance of each unique TCRbeta CDR3 rearrangement, sequence reads were collapsed and filtered. For each sample, productive Simpson clonality was calculated as the square root of Simpson's diversity index over productive rearrangements. The clones in this table, taken by TCRdb from immuneACCESS, are in-frame only. Not every clone is retained; where verified, under half of the shortfall comes from an unresolved V gene, and the cause of the rest is unknown. V and J calls and clone size are those listed in that table; D and trimming were worked out from the DNA. The sample includes some 260,000 clones, with roughly nine tenths observed a single time. Under 6.5% of the sample belongs to the ten largest clones.

Participants in the prospective study were enrolled through a virtual design, were aged roughly 18 to 100 years, and lived in approximately 25 United States geographic areas. In the prospective study, cohorts were assigned on the basis of participant-reported clinical history obtained from a screening survey and a study questionnaire. In the prospective study, whole blood, serum and a nasopharyngeal or oropharyngeal swab were collected from each participant by mobile phlebotomists. Additional blood draws and questionnaires over an approximately two-month period could optionally be provided by prospective study participants. Prospective study blood samples were shipped either frozen or at room temperature before DNA extraction. Findings and caveats that apply to the study as a whole: The quantity of clinical and demographic metadata differed by source and by participant and was supplied without curation.

The specimen sequenced was PBMCs or T cells enriched from blood (not recorded which). The TCR sequence derives from a woman between 25 and 40 years old with acute COVID-19. Recombination connected TRBV28 to TRBJ2-3, with the D segment identity uncertain. The nucleotide sequence reads as follows: TGTGCCAGCAGTTCCGACCTAGTGACGGATACGCAGTATTTT. Its coded protein is CASSSDLVTDTQYF.